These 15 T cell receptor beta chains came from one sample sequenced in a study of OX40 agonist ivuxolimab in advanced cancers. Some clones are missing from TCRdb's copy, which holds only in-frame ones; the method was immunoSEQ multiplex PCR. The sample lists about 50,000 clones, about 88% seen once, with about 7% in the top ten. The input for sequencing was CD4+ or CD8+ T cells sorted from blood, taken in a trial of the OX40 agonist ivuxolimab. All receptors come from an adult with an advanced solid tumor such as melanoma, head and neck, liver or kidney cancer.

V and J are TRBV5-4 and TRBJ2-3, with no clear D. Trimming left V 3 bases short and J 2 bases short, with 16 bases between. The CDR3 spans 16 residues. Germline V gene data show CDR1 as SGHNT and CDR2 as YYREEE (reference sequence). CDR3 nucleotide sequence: TGTGCCAGCAGCTCGTACGGGCCAGGCGACACAGATACGCAGTATTTT. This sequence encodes CASSSYGPGDTDTQYF.

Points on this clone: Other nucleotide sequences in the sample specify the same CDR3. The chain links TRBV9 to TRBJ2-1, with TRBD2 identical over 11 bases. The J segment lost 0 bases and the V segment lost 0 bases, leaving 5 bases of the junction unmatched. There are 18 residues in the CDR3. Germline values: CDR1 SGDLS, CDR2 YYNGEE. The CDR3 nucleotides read TGTGCCAGCAGCGTAGCGGGTCTAGCGGGAGGCTCCTACAATGAGCAGTTCTTC. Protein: CASSVAGLAGGSYNEQFF.

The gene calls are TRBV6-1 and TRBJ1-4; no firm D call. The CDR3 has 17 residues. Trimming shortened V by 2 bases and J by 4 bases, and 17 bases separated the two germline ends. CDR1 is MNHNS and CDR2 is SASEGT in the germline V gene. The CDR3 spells CASSERWRAAVNEKLFF. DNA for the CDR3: TGTGCCAGCAGTGAAAGGTGGAGGGCAGCCGTTAATGAAAAACTGTTTTTT.

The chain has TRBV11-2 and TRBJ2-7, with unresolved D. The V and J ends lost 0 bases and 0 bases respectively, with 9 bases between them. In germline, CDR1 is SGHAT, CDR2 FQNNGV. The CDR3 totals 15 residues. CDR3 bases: TGTGCCAGCAGCTTAGAGCGGATTACCTCCTACGAGCAGTACTTC. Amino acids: CASSLERITSYEQYF.

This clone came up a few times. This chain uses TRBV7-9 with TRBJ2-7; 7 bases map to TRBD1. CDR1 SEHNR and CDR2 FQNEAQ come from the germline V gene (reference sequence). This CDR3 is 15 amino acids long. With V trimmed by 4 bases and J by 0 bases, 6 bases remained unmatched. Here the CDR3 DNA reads TGTGCCAGCAGCTCATGGACAGGAGTCTCCTACGAGCAGTACTTC. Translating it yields CASSSWTGVSYEQYF.

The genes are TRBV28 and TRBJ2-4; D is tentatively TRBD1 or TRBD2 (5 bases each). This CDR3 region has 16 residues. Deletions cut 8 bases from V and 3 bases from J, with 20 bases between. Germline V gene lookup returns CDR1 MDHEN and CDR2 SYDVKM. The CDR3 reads CASRLVGWDGKNIQYF. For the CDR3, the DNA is TGTGCCAGCCGACTGGTGGGCTGGGACGGCAAAAACATTCAGTACTTC. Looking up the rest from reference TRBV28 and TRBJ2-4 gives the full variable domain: DVKVTQSSRYLVKRTGEKVFLECVQDMDHENMFWYRQDPGLGLRLIYFSYDVKMKEKGDIPEGYSVSREKKERFSLILESASTNQTSMYLCASRLVGWDGKNIQYFGAGTRLSVL.

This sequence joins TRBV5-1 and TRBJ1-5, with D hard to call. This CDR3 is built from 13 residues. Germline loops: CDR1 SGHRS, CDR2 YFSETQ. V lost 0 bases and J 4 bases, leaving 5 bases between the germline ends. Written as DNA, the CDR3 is TGCGCCAGCAGCTTGGAACCAAATCAGCCCCAGCATTTT. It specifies CASSLEPNQPQHF.

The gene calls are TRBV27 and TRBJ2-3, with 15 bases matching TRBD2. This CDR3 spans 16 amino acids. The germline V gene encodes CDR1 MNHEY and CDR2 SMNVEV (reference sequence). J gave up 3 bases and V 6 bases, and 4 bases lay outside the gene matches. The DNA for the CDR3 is TGTGCCAGCAGGTGGACTAGCGGGAGGGTTACAGATACGCAGTATTTT. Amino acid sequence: CASRWTSGRVTDTQYF.

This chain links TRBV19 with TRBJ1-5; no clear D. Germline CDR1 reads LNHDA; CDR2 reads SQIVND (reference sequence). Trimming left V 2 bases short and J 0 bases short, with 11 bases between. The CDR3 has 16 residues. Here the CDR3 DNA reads TGTGCCAGTAGTATAAGGGAGGACCATAGCAATCAGCCCCAGCATTTT. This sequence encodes CASSIREDHSNQPQHF.

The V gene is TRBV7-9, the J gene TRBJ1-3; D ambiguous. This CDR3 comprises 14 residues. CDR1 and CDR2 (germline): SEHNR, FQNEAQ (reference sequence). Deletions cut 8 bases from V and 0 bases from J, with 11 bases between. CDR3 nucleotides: TGTGCCAGCGAAGCATGGGTCTCTGGAAACACCATATATTTT. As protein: CASEAWVSGNTIYF.

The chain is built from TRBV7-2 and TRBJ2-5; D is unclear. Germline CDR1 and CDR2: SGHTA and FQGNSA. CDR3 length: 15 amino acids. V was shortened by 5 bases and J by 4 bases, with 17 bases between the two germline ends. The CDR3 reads CASSRGTWPGETQYF. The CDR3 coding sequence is TGTGCCAGCAGCCGAGGAACCTGGCCGGGAGAGACCCAGTACTTC.

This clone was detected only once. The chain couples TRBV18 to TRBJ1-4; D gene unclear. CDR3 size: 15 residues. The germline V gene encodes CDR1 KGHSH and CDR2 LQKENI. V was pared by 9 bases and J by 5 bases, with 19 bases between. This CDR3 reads CASSRIPVRNEKLFF. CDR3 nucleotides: TGTGCCAGTTCAAGGATACCAGTACGCAATGAAAAACTGTTTTTT.

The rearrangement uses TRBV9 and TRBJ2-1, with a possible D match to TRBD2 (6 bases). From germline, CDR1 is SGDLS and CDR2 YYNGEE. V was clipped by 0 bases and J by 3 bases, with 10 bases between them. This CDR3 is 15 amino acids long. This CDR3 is CASSVAAGNYNEQFF. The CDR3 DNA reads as TGTGCCAGCAGCGTAGCGGCGGGAAACTACAATGAGCAGTTCTTC.

The CDR3 here is CASSPISPAGSYEQYF. CDR3 sequence (DNA): TGTGCCAGCTCACCAATTTCACCAGCGGGGTCCTACGAGCAGTACTTC. This sequence joins TRBV18 and TRBJ2-7; 7 bases map to TRBD2. The ends lost 2 bases at V and 1 base at J; junction bases unmatched: 8. The CDR3 is made up of 16 amino acids. Germline V gene data show CDR1 as KGHSH and CDR2 as LQKENI. The full variable domain, its missing parts supplied by reference TRBV18 and TRBJ2-7, is NAGVMQNPRHLVRRRGQEARLRCSPMKGHSHVYWYRQLPEEGLKFMVYLQKENIIDESGMPKERFSAEFPKEGPSILRIQQVVRGDSAAYFCASSPISPAGSYEQYFGPGTRLTVT.

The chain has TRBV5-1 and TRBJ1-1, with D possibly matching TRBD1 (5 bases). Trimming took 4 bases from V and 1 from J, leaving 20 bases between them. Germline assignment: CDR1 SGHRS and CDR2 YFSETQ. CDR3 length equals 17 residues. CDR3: CASSLQPTRQSNTEAFF. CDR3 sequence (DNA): TGCGCCAGCAGCCTACAACCAACCCGACAGTCGAACACTGAAGCTTTCTTT.